Described below is a single TCR beta chain sequence and its context. The antigen this receptor binds is unknown. Per-base quality was not reported, and no clone a single base away is much larger than it. The sample originates from a study of yellow fever vaccine responses in identical twins (dated by TCRdb to 2017 to 2018). General notes on the study: Focusing on identical twins, the study followed the T cell clones that responded to the vaccine, and did so with precision.

Receptor libraries were prepared by RT-PCR. Sequenced using an Illumina HiSeq 2500. TCRdb reran the public reads through fastp at Q25 and MiXCR, keeping productive beta chains. CDR3 protein sequences are deduplicated, and each keeps its most common genes and DNA. For this sample the table gives approximately 32,000 distinct CDR3 sequences, of which about 61% were detected only once. The ten largest make up over 3.5% of the sample. Sequences SGHTA (CDR1) and FQGTGA (CDR2) are obtained from the germline V gene. Measured from the cysteine to the phenylalanine, the CDR3 is 13 residues long. The kept DNA is CDR3 alone, 39 bases in frame from the first base. The junction shows trimming of 2 bases on V and 12 bases on J, plus 14 bases between the germline ends. Summary of the overall study and its limitations: The authors reported that the T cell response to vaccination in identical twins appeared partly convergent and partly personalized.

This clonotype was sampled from a woman aged 18-35 years who received the yellow fever vaccine. Donor details come from another sample of the same person, matched by shared clones. The chain is encoded by TRBV7-3 joined to TRBJ2-1, and TRBD2 may be the D gene, going by 5 matching bases. Sequenced material: T cells from blood (PBMCs), unsorted or a sorted subset (not recorded which), taken before or after yellow fever vaccination (not recorded which). The sequence in DNA is TGTGCCAGCAGCTTAGAGCGGAAAAGAGGGCAGTTCTTC. This is translated as CASSLERKRGQFF.